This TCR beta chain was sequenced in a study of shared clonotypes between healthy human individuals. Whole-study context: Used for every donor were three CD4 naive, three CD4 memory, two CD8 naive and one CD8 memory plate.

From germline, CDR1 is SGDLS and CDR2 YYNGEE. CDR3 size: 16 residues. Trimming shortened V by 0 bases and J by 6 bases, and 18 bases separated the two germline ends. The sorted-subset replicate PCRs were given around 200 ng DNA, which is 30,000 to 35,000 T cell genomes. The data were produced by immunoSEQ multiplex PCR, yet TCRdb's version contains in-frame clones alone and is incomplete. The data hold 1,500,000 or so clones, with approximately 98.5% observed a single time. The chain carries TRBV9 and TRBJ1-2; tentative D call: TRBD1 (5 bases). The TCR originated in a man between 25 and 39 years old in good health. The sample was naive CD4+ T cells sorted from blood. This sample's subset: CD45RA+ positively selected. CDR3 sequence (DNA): TGTGCCAGCAGCGTAGAAGTCCATGGCAGGGAAGATGGCTACACCTTC. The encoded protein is CASSVEVHGREDGYTF. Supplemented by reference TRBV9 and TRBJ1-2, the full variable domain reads DSGVTQTPKHLITATGQRVTLRCSPRSGDLSVYWYQQSLDQGLQFLIQYYNGEERAKGNILERFSAQQFPDLHSELNLSSLELGDSALYFCASSVEVHGREDGYTFGSGTRLTVV.